Listed below are T cell receptor beta chains from one sample, sequenced in a study of blood T cell repertoires in COVID-19. TCRdb's table, derived via immunoSEQ multiplex PCR, lists solely in-frame clones and lacks some. The data contain roughly 250,000 clones, approximately 90% of them seen just once; the ten biggest clones take up just over 0.85%. Material: PBMCs or T cells enriched from blood (not recorded which). Receptor source: a man in his forties or fifties who had been exposed to COVID-19. The conserved cysteine and the conserved F or W are not part of the CDR3 here.

V gene	J gene	CDR3 protein
TRBV6-5	TRBJ2-3	ASSPLLSTDTQY
TRBV19	TRBJ1-2	ASSREGTLRDYGYT
TRBV30	TRBJ1-2	AWSIREYYGYT
TRBV29-1	TRBJ1-2	SVDRGRWGYT
TRBV7-2	TRBJ2-3	ASSLGLAGTDTQY
TRBV7-9	TRBJ1-1	ASSTGVVEAF
TRBV27	TRBJ1-1	ASSLYGANTEAF
TRBV28	TRBJ2-5	ASSLPLTGGRETQY
TRBV2	TRBJ1-2	ASSGLGGSYT
TRBV7-2	TRBJ1-2	ASSMGAYGYT
TRBV2	TRBJ1-1	ASLMEAGENTEAF
TRBV15	TRBJ2-4	ATSRGTGGAGKNIQY
TRBV3-1/TRBV3-2	TRBJ1-2	ASSQDPRYYRDRLNYGYT
TRBV2	TRBJ1-3	ASSVGDTIY
TRBV19	TRBJ1-2	ASARLGTGIDGYT
TRBV11-2	TRBJ2-1	ASSASRLGTSGANEQF
TRBV5-1	TRBJ2-5	ASSLSGSETQY
TRBV7-2	TRBJ2-7	ASSPTAGGKGEQY
TRBV10-3	TRBJ1-2	AISESFVNYGYT
TRBV5-5	TRBJ2-5	ASSLGTATGATQY
TRBV5-1	TRBJ1-2	ASSFQGAYGYT
TRBV7-6	TRBJ2-1	ASSLAYSGSNEQF
TRBV5-1	TRBJ1-1	ASSTGETEAF
TRBV18	TRBJ1-2	ASSPLGQGALYYGYT
TRBV19	TRBJ1-5	ASSRQGRVQPQH
TRBV5-1	TRBJ2-2	ASSLDRNTGELF
TRBV12-3/TRBV12-4	TRBJ2-1	ASSPLGDYEQF
TRBV27	TRBJ2-3	ASSVGTSADTQY